The 31 T cell receptor beta chains presented below share a single source sample, sequenced in a study of blood T cell repertoires in COVID-19. The table came from immunoSEQ multiplex PCR; TCRdb's copy has only in-frame clones and leaves some out. The sample lists 100,000 to 120,000 clones, around 76% occurring once. Sequenced sample: peripheral blood. These receptors originate from a woman at least 80 years old with acute or convalescent COVID-19.

V usage is TRBV6-1 and J usage is TRBJ2-7; 8 bases are a match to TRBD1. This CDR3 contains 17 residues. CDR1 is MNHNS and CDR2 is SASEGT in the germline V gene. Germline trimming cut 1 base from V and 3 bases from J; bases unmatched to any gene: 11. The chain's CDR3 is CASSEEFGQGISYEQYF. CDR3 nucleotides: TGTGCCAGCAGTGAAGAGTTCGGACAGGGAATAAGCTACGAGCAGTACTTC.

The chain is built from TRBV6-2 or TRBV6-3 and TRBJ1-5, with TRBD1 identical over 8 bases. Germline CDR1 reads MNHEY; CDR2 reads SVGEGT. The CDR3 length is 16 residues. The J segment lost 4 bases and the V segment lost 2 bases, leaving 7 bases of the junction unmatched. As DNA, the CDR3 is TGTGCCAGCAGTTACGGTTCCCAGGGGGCGAATCAGCCCCAGCATTTT. This codes for CASSYGSQGANQPQHF.

The rearrangement uses TRBV7-9 and TRBJ2-5; 7 nucleotides align to TRBD2. J gave up 5 bases and V 2 bases, and 14 bases lay outside the gene matches. Germline V gives CDR1 SEHNR, CDR2 FQNEAQ (reference sequence). The CDR3 has 17 residues. For the CDR3, the DNA is TGTGCCAGCAGCTTATCCTGGACTAGAAGGCTCTGGGAGACCCAGTACTTC. Its translation: CASSLSWTRRLWETQYF.

The chain couples TRBV18 to TRBJ1-1; D possibly corresponds to TRBD1 (5 bases). From germline, CDR1 is KGHSH and CDR2 LQKENI. V lost 2 bases and J lost 2, with 15 bases in between. This CDR3 region has 16 residues. As DNA, the CDR3 is TGTGCCAGCTCACCAAGCTTAGGGGCAGGAAACACTGAAGCTTTCTTT. Protein product: CASSPSLGAGNTEAFF. The full variable domain, its missing parts supplied by reference TRBV18 and TRBJ1-1, is NAGVMQNPRHLVRRRGQEARLRCSPMKGHSHVYWYRQLPEEGLKFMVYLQKENIIDESGMPKERFSAEFPKEGPSILRIQQVVRGDSAAYFCASSPSLGAGNTEAFFGQGTRLTVV.

This clone was observed a handful of times. The chain uses TRBV19 and TRBJ2-3; 7 nucleotides line up with TRBD1. The CDR3 extends over 15 amino acids. Trimming removed 5 bases from V and 0 bases from J; junction bases left unmatched: 5. The germline V gene has CDR1 LNHDA and CDR2 SQIVND (reference sequence). DNA for the CDR3: TGTGCCAGTAGTGCCCGACAGGGAAGCACAGATACGCAGTATTTT. It yields the protein CASSARQGSTDTQYF. Using reference TRBV19 and TRBJ2-3 for the parts outside the CDR3, the full variable domain is DGGITQSPKYLFRKEGQNVTLSCEQNLNHDAMYWYRQDPGQGLRLIYYSQIVNDFQKGDIAEGYSVSREKKESFPLTVTSAQKNPTAFYLCASSARQGSTDTQYFGPGTRLTVL.

This chain connects TRBV10-3 to TRBJ1-1, with D perhaps matching TRBD1 (5 bases). Trimming pared 3 bases from V and 2 bases from J, leaving 10 bases between. CDR1 is ENHRY and CDR2 is SYGVKD in the germline V gene. This CDR3 contains 14 residues. The CDR3 protein is CAISERGRNTEAFF. CDR3 sequence (DNA): TGTGCCATCAGTGAACGGGGGAGAAACACTGAAGCTTTCTTT.

The gene calls are TRBV5-1 and TRBJ2-1, with unresolved D. The CDR3 spans 12 residues. V lost 1 base and J lost 4, with 3 bases in between. CDR1 is SGHRS, CDR2 YFSETQ, per germline. The CDR3 DNA sequence: TGCGCCAGCAGCTTGCAGTACAATGAGCAGTTCTTC. Translation: CASSLQYNEQFF.

The chain has TRBV6-5 and TRBJ2-7, with TRBD1 identical over 8 bases. The CDR3 loop spans 12 amino acids. Germline assignment: CDR1 MNHEY and CDR2 SVGAGI. For the CDR3, the DNA is TGTGCAACGACAGGGGTCTCCTACGAGCAGTACTTC. Translating gives CATTGVSYEQYF.

Worth noting for this clone: Its ends do not fully match the called genes, so a read error is possible. The chain combines TRBV9 with TRBJ2-7, with a tentative D call TRBD1 (5 bases). The CDR3 length is 9 residues. Germline CDR1 SGDLS, CDR2 YYNGEE. This chain's CDR3 is CASSRQKQF. For the CDR3, the DNA is TGTGCCAGCAGCCGACAGAAGCAGTTC.

This clone was seen a handful of times. This sequence joins TRBV2 and TRBJ2-2; tentative D call: TRBD2 (5 bases). Germline V gives CDR1 SNHLY, CDR2 FYNNEI. This CDR3 contains 13 residues. V dropped 3 bases and J dropped 5 bases, with 7 bases sitting between them. The CDR3 DNA follows: TGTGCCAGCAGTGAGGCGGGTACCGGGGAGCTGTTTTTT. Translated: CASSEAGTGELFF. The full variable domain, completed using reference TRBV2 and TRBJ2-2, is EPEVTQTPSHQVTQMGQEVILRCVPISNHLYFYWYRQILGQKVEFLVSFYNNEISEKSEIFDDQFSVERPDGSNFTLKIRSTKLEDSAMYFCASSEAGTGELFFGEGSRLTVL.

The chain combines TRBV27 with TRBJ1-2; TRBD1 matches 9 bases. Germline trimming cut 7 bases from V and 7 bases from J; bases unmatched to any gene: 7. Germline V gene lookup returns CDR1 MNHEY and CDR2 SMNVEV (reference sequence). The CDR3 runs to 13 residues. This CDR3 reads CASTDRGERGYTF. As DNA, the CDR3 is TGTGCCAGCACCGACAGGGGGGAGCGTGGCTACACCTTC.

The chain carries TRBV18 and TRBJ2-6; a weak D match, TRBD1 (6 bases). Per germline, CDR1 KGHSH and CDR2 LQKENI. Trimming pared 5 bases from V and 3 bases from J, leaving 17 bases between. This CDR3 is built from 17 residues. CDR3 residues: CASSTSTAGVGANVLTF. CDR3 in DNA: TGTGCCAGCTCAACATCAACCGCAGGGGTTGGGGCCAACGTCCTGACTTTC.

The rearrangement links TRBV9 to TRBJ2-3, with D possibly being TRBD1 (5 bases). The CDR3 has 14 residues. The V and J ends lost 1 base and 2 bases respectively, with 8 bases between them. Germline V gives CDR1 SGDLS, CDR2 YYNGEE. CDR3 coding DNA: TGTGCCAGCAGCGTAAAGGGGTACACAGATACGCAGTATTTT. Amino acids: CASSVKGYTDTQYF.

The chain recombines TRBV10-2 with TRBJ1-2; D is possibly TRBD1 (6 bases). The CDR3 covers 16 residues. Germline V gives CDR1 WSHSY, CDR2 SAAADI. The V and J ends lost 0 bases and 5 bases respectively, with 16 bases between them. The CDR3 DNA sequence: TGCGCCAGCAGTGAGTCTGGGCTGAGGCAGGGGTATGGCTACACCTTC. Amino acids: CASSESGLRQGYGYTF.

The chain couples TRBV4-1 to TRBJ2-1; 12 nucleotides align to TRBD2. Germline assignment: CDR1 MGHRA and CDR2 YSYEKL. This CDR3 is built from 15 residues. Trimming cost V 2 bases and J 7 bases; bases outside gene matches: 3. CDR3 in amino acids: CASSQLAGGTNEQFF. In nucleotides, the CDR3 is TGCGCCAGCAGCCAACTAGCGGGAGGGACGAATGAGCAGTTCTTC.

V and J are TRBV3-1 (or the pseudogene TRBV3-2) and TRBJ1-2; D is ambiguous. The CDR3 runs to 13 residues. Germline CDR1 LGHDT, CDR2 YNNKEL (reference sequence). Trimming cost V 0 bases and J 4 bases, with 6 bases left between them. The CDR3 protein is CASSQDSSYGYTF. In nucleotides, the CDR3 is TGTGCCAGCAGCCAAGACTCCTCCTATGGCTACACCTTC.

The chain has TRBV27 and TRBJ1-4; tentatively, D is TRBD1 (6 bases). This CDR3 is 14 amino acids long. The V end lost 6 bases, the J end lost 7 bases, and 15 bases lay between the germline ends. Per the germline V gene, CDR1 is MNHEY and CDR2 is SMNVEV (reference sequence). The CDR3 sequence: CASSNGQLIEKLFF. CDR3 nucleotides: TGTGCCAGCAGCAATGGACAGTTAATTGAAAAACTGTTTTTT.

V usage is TRBV5-8 and J usage is TRBJ2-5, with a possible D match to TRBD2 (5 bases). This CDR3 spans 15 amino acids. The V end was cut by 6 bases, the J end by 2 bases, with 17 bases between. The germline V gene has CDR1 SGHTS and CDR2 YDEGEE. Here the CDR3 DNA reads TGTGCCAGCAACCCTAGGGCGGGTATACAAGAGACCCAGTACTTC. It specifies CASNPRAGIQETQYF.

This sequence joins TRBV5-5 and TRBJ2-7; 7 bases map to TRBD1. Germline assignment: CDR1 SGHKS and CDR2 YYEKEE (reference sequence). J gave up 0 bases and V 4 bases, and 4 bases lay outside the gene matches. This CDR3 has 14 residues. The CDR3 region has the DNA TGTGCCAGCAGCCCCGGGACAGCCTCCTACGAGCAGTACTTC. Translated, it gives CASSPGTASYEQYF.

This rearrangement joins TRBV18 to TRBJ2-7; TRBD1 matches 9 bases. The junction had 6 bases not matched to a gene; V was cut back by 3 bases and J by 6 bases. The CDR3 is 14 amino acids. The germline V gene has CDR1 KGHSH and CDR2 LQKENI. In nucleotides, the CDR3 is TGTGCCAGCTCACCGCCGGGACAGGGAGGCGAGCAGTACTTC. Translating it yields CASSPPGQGGEQYF.

In its sample, this clone was seen once. The V call is TRBV7-8, the J call TRBJ2-7, with 9 bases aligning to TRBD2. The CDR3 length is 14 residues. With V trimmed by 3 bases and J by 4 bases, 4 bases remained unmatched. CDR1 and CDR2 from the germline V gene are SGHVS and FQNEAQ. CDR3: CASSFPAGGYEQYF. In DNA, the CDR3 is TGTGCCAGCAGCTTTCCCGCGGGAGGGTACGAGCAGTACTTC.

This chain connects TRBV9 to TRBJ1-2; maybe TRBD1 (5 bases). V was cut by 0 bases and J by 0 bases, with 9 bases left in between. The CDR3 runs to 15 residues. CDR1 and CDR2 from the germline V gene are SGDLS and YYNGEE. The CDR3 protein is CASSVGQQSNYGYTF. The CDR3 coding sequence is TGTGCCAGCAGCGTAGGACAGCAATCTAACTATGGCTACACCTTC.

This chain joins TRBV5-1 and TRBJ2-1; 9 bases are a match to TRBD1. V was pared by 6 bases and J by 7 bases, with 11 bases of the junction left unmatched. Germline V lookup: CDR1 SGHRS, CDR2 YFSETQ. The CDR3 extends over 15 amino acids. The chain's CDR3 is CASKKEGQGWNEQFF. The CDR3 bases are TGCGCCAGCAAAAAGGAGGGACAGGGTTGGAATGAGCAGTTCTTC.

The chain carries TRBV7-2 and TRBJ2-3, with D maybe TRBD2 (5 bases). The CDR3 has 15 residues. V was clipped by 9 bases and J by 2 bases, with 18 bases between them. The germline V gene has CDR1 SGHTA and CDR2 FQGNSA. The CDR3 is CASSLTGSLTDTQYF. DNA for the CDR3: TGTGCCAGTTCCCTAACGGGGAGTCTCACAGATACGCAGTATTTT.

This clone was seen just once. The rearrangement uses TRBV5-6 and TRBJ1-3; tentatively, D is TRBD1 (6 bases). CDR1 is SGHDT, CDR2 YYEEEE, per germline. The CDR3 is 15 residues long. Trimming cost V 3 bases and J 2 bases, with 12 bases left between them. This chain's CDR3 is CASSSLDRAGNTIYF. The CDR3, as DNA: TGTGCCAGCAGCTCGCTGGACAGAGCTGGAAACACCATATATTTT.

Only a few counts were recorded for this clone. The chain is built from TRBV4-1 and TRBJ2-2, with D possibly being TRBD1 (5 bases). CDR1 is MGHRA and CDR2 is YSYEKL in the germline V gene. V lost 1 base and J 5 bases, leaving 14 bases between the germline ends. This CDR3 spans 16 amino acids. In DNA form, the CDR3 reads TGCGCCAGCAGCCAAGTTACCAGGGATAGGACCGGGGAGCTGTTTTTT. Amino acid sequence: CASSQVTRDRTGELFF.

The chain combines TRBV2 with TRBJ1-3; D is undetermined. This CDR3 contains 15 residues. The V gene's germline CDR1 is SNHLY and CDR2 FYNNEI. With 3 bases removed from V and 0 bases from J, the gap between germline ends came to 9 bases. CDR3: CASSDRRYSGNTIYF. The CDR3 DNA follows: TGTGCCAGCAGTGATAGGAGGTACTCTGGAAACACCATATATTTT.

This chain connects TRBV7-2 to TRBJ2-7; D is perhaps TRBD1 (6 bases). The CDR3 is 13 amino acids. Germline lookup yields CDR1 SGHTA and CDR2 FQGNSA. Deletions cut 2 bases from V and 3 bases from J, with 8 bases between. The CDR3 nucleotides read TGTGCCAGCAGCTTAAACAGGGACTACGAGCAGTACTTC. Encoded protein: CASSLNRDYEQYF. Full variable domain (rest looked up from reference TRBV7-2 and TRBJ2-7): GAGVSQSPSNKVTEKGKDVELRCDPISGHTALYWYRQSLGQGLEFLIYFQGNSAPDKSGLPSDRFSAERTGGSVSTLTIQRTQQEDSAVYLCASSLNRDYEQYFGPGTRLTVT.

This chain joins TRBV4-3 and TRBJ1-6; no reliable D call. The ends were cut back, 0 bases at V and 7 bases at J, with 7 bases in the middle. Germline assignment: CDR1 LGHNA and CDR2 YSLEER. This CDR3 is built from 14 residues. The CDR3 coding sequence is TGCGCCAGCAGCCAAGAAGGGAGGAATTCACCCCTCCACTTT. Translation: CASSQEGRNSPLHF.

The chain employs TRBV10-3 and TRBJ2-7, with 9 bases lining up with TRBD1. Germline V gives CDR1 ENHRY, CDR2 SYGVKD. J lost 6 bases, V lost 0 bases, and 6 bases had no gene match. The CDR3 spans 15 residues. For the CDR3, the DNA is TGTGCCATCAGTGAGTCTGGGGACAGGGTGGTCGAGCAGTACTTC. It translates to CAISESGDRVVEQYF.

This chain uses TRBV9 with TRBJ2-5; 7 bases line up with TRBD2. Germline lookup yields CDR1 SGDLS and CDR2 YYNGEE. Trimming removed 2 bases from V and 9 bases from J; junction bases left unmatched: 4. The CDR3 is made up of 12 amino acids. This CDR3 is CASSVGGRAQYF. Written as DNA, the CDR3 is TGTGCCAGCAGCGTGGGGGGGAGGGCCCAGTACTTC. The entire variable domain, with the rest obtained from reference TRBV9 and TRBJ2-5, is as follows: DSGVTQTPKHLITATGQRVTLRCSPRSGDLSVYWYQQSLDQGLQFLIQYYNGEERAKGNILERFSAQQFPDLHSELNLSSLELGDSALYFCASSVGGRAQYFGPGTRLLVL.